Presented here are 20 T cell receptor beta chains from one specimen sequenced in a study of blood T cells in healthy people across ages. Sample-barcoded 5' priming and a J-beta primer mix drove a second PCR of about 6 to 11 cycles. TCRdb ran MiXCR on the 5' RACE reads and lists one entry per CDR3 protein. Of approximately 900,000 distinct CDR3 sequences in the sample, about 48% were seen once. Sequences were obtained from blood. These receptors were obtained from a man aged 25 to 40 in good health.

The chain employs TRBV6-1 and TRBJ2-7; D gene unclear. CDR3 length: 13 amino acids. Trimming shortened V by 1 base and J by 9 bases, and 13 bases separated the two germline ends. The germline gives CDR1 MNHNS, CDR2 SASEGT. In DNA form, the CDR3 reads TGTGCCAGCAGTGAAGTAATAGAGGCTCTGCAGTACTTC. It is translated as CASSEVIEALQYF.

The chain recombines TRBV27 with TRBJ2-1; TRBD1 aligns across 7 bases. Per the germline V gene, CDR1 is MNHEY and CDR2 is SMNVEV (reference sequence). The junction had 6 bases not matched to a gene; V was cut back by 0 bases and J by 7 bases. The CDR3 runs to 15 residues. The CDR3 spells CASSLSRGKGNEQFF. Here the CDR3 DNA reads TGTGCCAGCAGTTTATCCAGGGGGAAGGGTAATGAGCAGTTCTTC.

This clonotype came up once. The V call is TRBV6-1, the J call TRBJ1-2; TRBD1 is a possible D gene (6 bases). Trimming removed 2 bases from V and 4 bases from J, with 14 bases in between. The length of the CDR3 is 15 residues. Per the germline V gene, CDR1 is MNHNS and CDR2 is SASEGT. The CDR3 DNA is TGTGCCAGCAGTGAACAGAAGAGGACAGTCTATGGCTACACCTTC. Its translation is CASSEQKRTVYGYTF.

The genes are TRBV20-1 and TRBJ2-5; no clear D. V lost 0 bases, J lost 4 bases, and 9 bases lay in between. Looked up from germline, CDR1 is DFQATT and CDR2 is SNEGSKA (reference sequence). This CDR3 comprises 13 residues. CDR3 coding DNA: TGCAGTGCTAGAGATCAGCTGGGAGAGACCCAGTACTTC. Protein product: CSARDQLGETQYF.

The genes are TRBV12-3 or TRBV12-4 and TRBJ1-6; TRBD1 agrees at 7 bases. With V trimmed by 0 bases and J by 5 bases, 4 bases remained unmatched. The CDR3 sequence is 16 residues long. Here the CDR3 DNA reads TGTGCCAGCAGTTTAGCGGGACAGCATAATAATTCACCCCTCCACTTT. Protein: CASSLAGQHNNSPLHF.

This clonotype was recorded many times. V gene TRBV6-4 combines with J gene TRBJ2-3; D possibly corresponds to TRBD2 (6 bases). The germline V and J ends were trimmed by 4 bases and 0 bases, with 8 bases remaining between them. Germline V gene data show CDR1 as MRHNA and CDR2 as SNTAGT. This CDR3 is 14 amino acids long. The CDR3 here is CASSARGSTDTQYF. The CDR3, as DNA: TGTGCCAGCAGTGCCCGGGGGAGCACAGATACGCAGTATTTT.

The chain couples TRBV20-1 to TRBJ2-7; maybe TRBD1 (6 bases). Germline-derived CDR1 and CDR2 are DFQATT and SNEGSKA (reference sequence). This CDR3 spans 14 amino acids. The ends were cut back, 3 bases at V and 0 bases at J, with 12 bases in the middle. The chain's CDR3 is CSASDRGSSYEQYF. As DNA, the CDR3 is TGCAGTGCTAGCGATAGGGGGAGCTCCTACGAGCAGTACTTC.

The chain has TRBV11-2 and TRBJ2-4; D could derive from TRBD1 or TRBD2 (5 bases each). V shed 5 bases and J shed 13 bases, with 18 bases lying between them. CDR3 size: 13 residues. Germline V gene data show CDR1 as SGHAT and CDR2 as FQNNGV. DNA of the CDR3: TGTGCCAGCAGCCGGGACGGACAAGAGTCCCAGTACTTC. It specifies CASSRDGQESQYF.

This clonotype was seen at least ten times. The chain is built from TRBV28 and TRBJ2-1, with TRBD2 identical over 16 bases. Per the germline V gene, CDR1 is MDHEN and CDR2 is SYDVKM. After removal of 4 bases from V and 0 bases from J, the junction contained 6 bases not matched to a gene. This CDR3 contains 19 residues. CDR3 region: CASSSTGLAGGSSYNEQFF. Here the CDR3 DNA reads TGTGCCAGCAGTTCCACGGGACTAGCGGGGGGGAGCTCCTACAATGAGCAGTTCTTC.

This clonotype turned up a few times. The chain has TRBV5-1 and TRBJ1-2; 8 nucleotides line up with TRBD1. The V gene end was trimmed by 4 bases and the J gene end by 8 bases; junction bases not matched to a gene: 7. Per germline, CDR1 SGHRS and CDR2 YFSETQ. The CDR3 has 13 residues. CDR3 protein: CASSTDRENGYTF. CDR3 DNA: TGCGCCAGCAGCACGGACAGGGAGAACGGCTACACCTTC.

This clonotype has a single count. The gene calls are TRBV7-6 and TRBJ1-2, with unresolved D. The CDR3 is 15 residues long. CDR1 is SGHVS and CDR2 is FNYEAQ in the germline V gene. V lost 5 bases and J 5 bases, leaving 18 bases between the germline ends. The chain's CDR3 is CASSPRAPELYGYTF. The CDR3 DNA reads as TGTGCCAGCAGCCCCCGGGCCCCTGAACTTTATGGCTACACCTTC.

This clonotype was found a few times. This rearrangement joins TRBV10-3 to TRBJ2-1; D perhaps matches TRBD2 (5 bases). The V gene lost 0 bases and the J gene lost 1 base, with 10 bases spanning the gap. This CDR3 spans 16 amino acids. CDR1 is ENHRY and CDR2 is SYGVKD in the germline V gene. CDR3 DNA sequence: TGTGCCATCAGTGAGTCGAAGCCGGGGTCCTACAATGAGCAGTTCTTC. Translation: CAISESKPGSYNEQFF.

This clonotype was counted many times. The rearrangement uses TRBV3-1 and TRBJ2-1, with D possibly matching TRBD2 (5 bases). The length of the CDR3 is 15 residues. CDR1 LGHDT and CDR2 YNNKEL come from the germline V gene (reference sequence). V was clipped by 3 bases and J by 0 bases, with 9 bases between them. This CDR3 is CASSQALDSYNEQFF. The CDR3 bases are TGTGCCAGCAGCCAGGCACTAGACTCCTACAATGAGCAGTTCTTC.

This chain connects TRBV28 to TRBJ2-1; 10 bases align to TRBD2. Unmatched junction bases numbered 7, after V lost 7 bases and J lost 1 base. The germline gives CDR1 MDHEN, CDR2 SYDVKM. This CDR3 is built from 16 residues. In nucleotides, the CDR3 is TGTGCCAGCACATTCAGCGGGGGGGAGTCCTACAATGAGCAGTTCTTC. It codes for CASTFSGGESYNEQFF.

The V gene is TRBV9, the J gene TRBJ1-1, with a weak D call TRBD1 (5 bases). CDR3 length: 12 residues. Between the trimmed V and J ends, which lost 4 bases and 5 bases, there was a span of 9 bases. The germline gives CDR1 SGDLS, CDR2 YYNGEE. The CDR3 DNA reads TGTGCCAGCAGCAAAGGGGAAACTGAAGCTTTCTTT. It specifies CASSKGETEAFF.

The V call is TRBV6-5, the J call TRBJ1-4; D call uncertain. In germline, CDR1 is MNHEY, CDR2 SVGAGI. The CDR3 has 16 residues. Trimming took off 2 bases at V and 0 bases at J, with 10 bases between the two ends. The DNA of the CDR3 is TGTGCCAGCAGTTACGAAACGGCAGCAACTAATGAAAAACTGTTTTTT. Protein: CASSYETAATNEKLFF.

The V and J genes are TRBV6-5 and TRBJ2-3; TRBD2 aligns across 7 bases. Germline V gene sequence: CDR1 MNHEY, CDR2 SVGAGI. V lost 10 bases to trimming and J lost 11 bases; unmatched junction nucleotides: 12. The CDR3 has 12 residues. CDR3 nucleotide sequence: TGTGCCACCACGGCCGGTCCGGGGGGGCAGTATTTT. Its translation is CATTAGPGGQYF.

This chain connects TRBV28 to TRBJ1-2, with TRBD1 matching over 7 bases. J was trimmed by 7 bases and V by 6 bases; bases with no gene match: 11. The CDR3 spans 14 residues. The germline CDR1 and CDR2 sequences are MDHEN and SYDVKM. CDR3 nucleotides: TGTGCCAGCAGGGACGACGGGACAGCCGGTGGCTACACCTTC. Its protein product is CASRDDGTAGGYTF.

This clonotype was found a few times. The chain couples TRBV28 to TRBJ2-5; 10 nucleotides agree with TRBD2. V shed 5 bases and J 2 bases; nucleotides not matched to a gene: 5. Germline assignment: CDR1 MDHEN and CDR2 SYDVKM. The CDR3 sequence is 15 residues long. CDR3 protein: CASSAGLADQETQYF. For the CDR3, the DNA is TGTGCCAGCAGTGCTGGACTAGCGGATCAAGAGACCCAGTACTTC.

The V call is TRBV21-1, the J call TRBJ2-1. TRBV21-1 is deemed a pseudogene. The CDR3 totals 14 residues. CDR3 region: CASSMGEAFNEQFF. DNA of the CDR3: TGTGCCAGCAGCATGGGTGAAGCTTTCAATGAGCAGTTCTTC.